This T cell receptor (beta chain) was identified in a study of blood T cell repertoires in COVID-19 (dated by TCRdb to 2020 to 2021). With regard to the full study: Samples covering the acute and convalescent phases of COVID-19 were provided by collaborators in the United States, Italy and Spain. The sample metadata nearly always contained a de-identified subject ID, COVID-19 status, age in years and sex. The material from the prospective study consisted of cDNA or gDNA derived from T cells, B-cell-depleted T cells, or PBMCs. The dataset comprised deeply sampled blood TCRbeta repertoires from subjects exposed to, actively infected with, or recovered from COVID-19. Where available, HLA class I and class II types were taken from metadata supplied by the sample provider and were not determined by assay-based typing. Samples came from the ongoing ImmuneRACE study (first 160 participants) plus 1,254 subjects from 6 global collaborators. The repertoires were released in a freely available public database intended as a resource for research on the immune response to SARS-CoV-2.

CDR3 length: 13 amino acids, cysteine to phenylalanine. Only the CDR3 DNA is retained, 39 bases long and in frame from the first base. Between the V and J ends, shortened by 8 bases and 5 bases respectively, the junction contains 13 bases. For CDR1 and CDR2, the germline V gene (reference sequence) lists LNHDA and SQIVND. TCRbeta CDR3 regions were amplified from genomic DNA by means of the immunoSEQ Assay, a bias-controlled multiplex PCR. Under the source paper's analysis protocol: Nucleated cell counts per sample were estimated from amplification of reference gene primers within the assay. Sequence reads were collapsed and filtered to measure the absolute abundance of every unique TCRbeta CDR3 rearrangement. For each sample, productive Simpson clonality was calculated as the square root of Simpson's diversity index over productive rearrangements. The immuneACCESS repertoire file appears here via TCRdb, limited to in-frame rearrangements. These files lack a portion of the clones; in checked studies, under half of the deficit traces to unresolved V genes, and the cause of the others is not known. That table supplies the V and J calls and clone size; D and trimming were determined from the DNA. The sample contains about 360,000 clones, 81% of them found a single time. The ten top clones hold about 1.2% of the sample.

Each collaborating institution followed its own protocols to collect whole blood in K2EDTA tubes. For TCRbeta analysis, collaborators shipped samples as frozen whole blood, isolated PBMCs, or DNA extracted from either of those sample types. Summary of the overall study and its limitations: Clinical and demographic metadata were provided uncurated, with the amount varying by source and participant.

As to this clone: Its antigen is still unknown. No base quality values were provided; no much bigger clone lies one nucleotide off.

This sequence originates from a human donor with acute or convalescent COVID-19. The donor label of this sample is uncertain. The specimen sequenced was peripheral blood. The V and J genes are TRBV19 and TRBJ2-1; the D segment could be TRBD2, given 6 matching bases. Here is the DNA: TGTGCCAGTGACAGTGGAGGGGACAATGAGCAGTTCTTC. This is translated as CASDSGGDNEQFF.